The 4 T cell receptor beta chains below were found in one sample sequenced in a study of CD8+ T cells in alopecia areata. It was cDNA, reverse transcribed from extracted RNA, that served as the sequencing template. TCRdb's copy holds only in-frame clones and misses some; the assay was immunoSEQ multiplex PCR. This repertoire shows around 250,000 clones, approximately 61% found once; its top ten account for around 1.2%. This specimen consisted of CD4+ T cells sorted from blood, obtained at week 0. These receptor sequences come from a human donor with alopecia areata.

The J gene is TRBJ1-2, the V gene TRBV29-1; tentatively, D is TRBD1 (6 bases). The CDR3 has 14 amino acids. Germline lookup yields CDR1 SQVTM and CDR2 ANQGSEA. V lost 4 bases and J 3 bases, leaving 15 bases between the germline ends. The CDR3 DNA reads TGCAGCGTTGGAGGGGGGCTAGAGGACTATGGCTACACCTTC. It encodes CSVGGGLEDYGYTF.

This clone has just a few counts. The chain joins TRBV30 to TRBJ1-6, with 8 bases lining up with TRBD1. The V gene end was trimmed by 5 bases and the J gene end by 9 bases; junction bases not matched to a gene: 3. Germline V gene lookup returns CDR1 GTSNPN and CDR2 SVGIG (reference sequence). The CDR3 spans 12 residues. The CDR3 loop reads CAWGQGTSPLHF. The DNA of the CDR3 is TGTGCCTGGGGACAGGGAACTTCACCCCTCCACTTT.

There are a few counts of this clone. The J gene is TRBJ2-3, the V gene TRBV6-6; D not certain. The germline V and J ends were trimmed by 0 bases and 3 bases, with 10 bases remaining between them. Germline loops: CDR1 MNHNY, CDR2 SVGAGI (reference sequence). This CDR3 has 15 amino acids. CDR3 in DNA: TGTGCCAGCAGTTACTCCTGGGGAAGGACAGATACGCAGTATTTT. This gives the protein CASSYSWGRTDTQYF.

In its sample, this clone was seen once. The CDR3 reads CASSPGRTGLGETQYF. The CDR3 DNA sequence: TGCGCCAGCAGCCCGGGCCGGACAGGGCTCGGGGAGACCCAGTACTTC. This chain links TRBV5-1 with TRBJ2-5, with 8 positions matching TRBD1. Germline values: CDR1 SGHRS, CDR2 YFSETQ. The V segment lost 4 bases and the J segment 5 bases; nucleotides outside the gene matches: 13. The CDR3 contains 16 residues. Full variable domain (missing parts from reference TRBV5-1 and TRBJ2-5): KAGVTQTPRYLIKTRGQQVTLSCSPISGHRSVSWYQQTPGQGLQFLFEYFSETQRNKGNFPGRFSGRQFSNSRSEMNVSTLELGDSALYLCASSPGRTGLGETQYFGPGTRLLVL.